This T cell receptor beta chain was retrieved from a study of memory CD4+ T cells and cytomegalovirus serostatus. Turning to the study itself: This sample comes from healthy Belgian adults, roughly nine CMV seropositive, 24 seronegative.

This CDR3 spans 14 amino acids. Germline V lookup: CDR1 MNHNS, CDR2 SASEGT. V gave up 0 bases and J gave up 6 bases, with 11 bases separating them. Assay used: immunoSEQ multiplex PCR; TCRdb lists only in-frame clones, some missing. This table holds about 52,000 clones, over 60% found once. Of note for this clone: Antigen unknown.

The sort gate was single viable CD3+CD4+CD8-CD45RO+ cells for memory CD4+ T cells. Serum IgG to CMV pp150, pp28, p38 and p52 defined serostatus. After thawing, CD4+ T cells were positively selected. The study, taken as a whole, reports: The CMV-associated TCR signature appears largely within the CD4+ memory repertoire.

The TCR originated in an adult in good health and CMV-seropositive. Sequenced material: memory CD4+ T cells from blood. The chain has TRBV6-1 and TRBJ1-1, with D tentatively TRBD1 (5 bases). The CDR3 sequence is CASSEAKGRAEAFF. The CDR3 DNA sequence: TGTGCCAGCAGTGAAGCGAAGGGGAGGGCTGAAGCTTTCTTT.